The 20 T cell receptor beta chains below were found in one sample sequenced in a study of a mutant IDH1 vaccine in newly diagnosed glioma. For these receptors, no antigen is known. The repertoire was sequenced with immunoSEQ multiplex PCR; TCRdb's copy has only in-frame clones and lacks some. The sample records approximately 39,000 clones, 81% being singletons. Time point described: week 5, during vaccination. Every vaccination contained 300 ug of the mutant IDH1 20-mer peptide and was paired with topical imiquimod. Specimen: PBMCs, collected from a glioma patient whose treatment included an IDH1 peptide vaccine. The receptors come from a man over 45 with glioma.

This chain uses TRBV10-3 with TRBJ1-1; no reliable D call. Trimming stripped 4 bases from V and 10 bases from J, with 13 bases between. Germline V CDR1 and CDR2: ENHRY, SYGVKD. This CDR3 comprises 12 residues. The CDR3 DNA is TGTGCCATCAGTGTGGGAGGTCGGGTAGCTTTCTTT. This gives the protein CAISVGGRVAFF.

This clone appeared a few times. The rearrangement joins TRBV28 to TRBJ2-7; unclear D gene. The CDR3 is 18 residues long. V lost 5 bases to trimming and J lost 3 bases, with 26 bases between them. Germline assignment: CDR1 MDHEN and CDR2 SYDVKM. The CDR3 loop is CASSQLGGPTWNYYEQYF. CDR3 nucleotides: TGTGCCAGCAGTCAGCTTGGCGGTCCCACCTGGAATTACTACGAGCAGTACTTC.

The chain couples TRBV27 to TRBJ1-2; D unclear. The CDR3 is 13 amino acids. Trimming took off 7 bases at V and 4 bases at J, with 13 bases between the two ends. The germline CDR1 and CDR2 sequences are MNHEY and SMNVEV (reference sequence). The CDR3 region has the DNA TGTGCCAGCACCCTAAGGGTAGGCTATGGCTACACCTTC. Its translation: CASTLRVGYGYTF.

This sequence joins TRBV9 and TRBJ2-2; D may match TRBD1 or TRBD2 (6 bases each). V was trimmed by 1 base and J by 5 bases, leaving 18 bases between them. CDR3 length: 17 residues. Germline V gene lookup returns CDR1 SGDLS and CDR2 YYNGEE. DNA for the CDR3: TGTGCCAGCAGCGTAAATCCACCGGGGGCGCTAACCGGGGAGCTGTTTTTT. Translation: CASSVNPPGALTGELFF. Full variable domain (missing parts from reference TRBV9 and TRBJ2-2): DSGVTQTPKHLITATGQRVTLRCSPRSGDLSVYWYQQSLDQGLQFLIQYYNGEERAKGNILERFSAQQFPDLHSELNLSSLELGDSALYFCASSVNPPGALTGELFFGEGSRLTVL.

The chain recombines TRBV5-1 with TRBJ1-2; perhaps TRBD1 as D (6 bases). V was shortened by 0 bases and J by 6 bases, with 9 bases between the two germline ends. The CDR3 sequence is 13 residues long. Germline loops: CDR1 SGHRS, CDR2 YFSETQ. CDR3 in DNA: TGCGCCAGCAGCTTGGAGGGGGGCGATGGCTACACCTTC. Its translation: CASSLEGGDGYTF.

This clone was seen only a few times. CDR3 in DNA: TGTGCCAGCAGACCCGGGGCAAGTTTTAGGGTGAGATCACCCCTCCACTTT. Translating it yields CASRPGASFRVRSPLHF. The V call is TRBV2, the J call TRBJ1-6, with a tentative D call TRBD1 (5 bases). There are 17 residues in the CDR3. Deletions cut 6 bases from V and 10 bases from J, with 25 bases between. Germline CDR1 is SNHLY and CDR2 is FYNNEI.

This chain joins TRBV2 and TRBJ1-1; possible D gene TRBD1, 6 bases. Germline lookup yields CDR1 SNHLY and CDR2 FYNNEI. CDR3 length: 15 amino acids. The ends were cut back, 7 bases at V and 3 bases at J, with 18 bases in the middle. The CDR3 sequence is CASMGGRFLDTEAFF. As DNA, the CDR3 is TGTGCCAGCATGGGGGGGCGCTTCTTGGACACTGAAGCTTTCTTT. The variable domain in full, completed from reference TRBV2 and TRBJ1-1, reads EPEVTQTPSHQVTQMGQEVILRCVPISNHLYFYWYRQILGQKVEFLVSFYNNEISEKSEIFDDQFSVERPDGSNFTLKIRSTKLEDSAMYFCASMGGRFLDTEAFFGQGTRLTVV.

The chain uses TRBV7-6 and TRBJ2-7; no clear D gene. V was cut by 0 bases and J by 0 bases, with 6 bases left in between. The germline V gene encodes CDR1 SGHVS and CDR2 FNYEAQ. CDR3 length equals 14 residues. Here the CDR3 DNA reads TGTGCCAGCAGCTTAGCCCAGAACTCCTACGAGCAGTACTTC. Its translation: CASSLAQNSYEQYF.

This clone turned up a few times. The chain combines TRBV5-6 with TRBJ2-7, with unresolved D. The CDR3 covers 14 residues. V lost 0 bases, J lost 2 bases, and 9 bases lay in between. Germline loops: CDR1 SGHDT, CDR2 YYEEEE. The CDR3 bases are TGTGCCAGCAGCTTGGTGATGGTTCCCTACGAGCAGTACTTC. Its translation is CASSLVMVPYEQYF.

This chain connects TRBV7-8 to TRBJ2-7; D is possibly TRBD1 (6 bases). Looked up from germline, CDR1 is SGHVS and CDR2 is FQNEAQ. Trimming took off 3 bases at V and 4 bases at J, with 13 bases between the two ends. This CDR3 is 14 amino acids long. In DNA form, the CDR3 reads TGTGCCAGCAGCTTGGGCCAGGGGAAGTACGAGCAGTACTTC. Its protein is CASSLGQGKYEQYF.

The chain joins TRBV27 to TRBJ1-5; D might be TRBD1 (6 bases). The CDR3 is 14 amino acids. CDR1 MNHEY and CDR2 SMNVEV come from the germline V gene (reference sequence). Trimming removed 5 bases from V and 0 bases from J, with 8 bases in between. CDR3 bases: TGTGCCAGCAGTCACAGGGATAGCAATCAGCCCCAGCATTTT. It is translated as CASSHRDSNQPQHF.

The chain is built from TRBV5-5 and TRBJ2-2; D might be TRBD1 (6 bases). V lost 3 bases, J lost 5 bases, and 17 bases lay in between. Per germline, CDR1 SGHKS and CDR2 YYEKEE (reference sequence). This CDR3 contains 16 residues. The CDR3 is CASSSNRDGGTGELFF. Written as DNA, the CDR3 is TGTGCCAGCAGCTCCAACAGGGATGGAGGAACCGGGGAGCTGTTTTTT.

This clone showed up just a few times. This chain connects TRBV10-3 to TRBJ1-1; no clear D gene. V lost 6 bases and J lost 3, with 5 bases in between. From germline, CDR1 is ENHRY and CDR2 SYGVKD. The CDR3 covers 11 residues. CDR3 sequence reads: CAIREDTEAFF. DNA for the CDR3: TGTGCCATCAGGGAGGACACTGAAGCTTTCTTT.

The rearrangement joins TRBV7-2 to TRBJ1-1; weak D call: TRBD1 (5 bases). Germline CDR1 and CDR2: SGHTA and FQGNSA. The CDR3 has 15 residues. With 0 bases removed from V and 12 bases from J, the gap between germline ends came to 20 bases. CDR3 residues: CASSLADSQISRPFF. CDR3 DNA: TGTGCCAGCAGCTTAGCTGACAGCCAGATCAGCAGGCCTTTCTTT.

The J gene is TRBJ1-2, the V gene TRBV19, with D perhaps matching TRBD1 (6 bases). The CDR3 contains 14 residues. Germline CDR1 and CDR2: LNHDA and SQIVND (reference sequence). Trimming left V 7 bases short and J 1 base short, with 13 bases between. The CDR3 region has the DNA TGTGCCAGTAAAAGAGCAGGGGATAACTATGGCTACACCTTC. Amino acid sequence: CASKRAGDNYGYTF.

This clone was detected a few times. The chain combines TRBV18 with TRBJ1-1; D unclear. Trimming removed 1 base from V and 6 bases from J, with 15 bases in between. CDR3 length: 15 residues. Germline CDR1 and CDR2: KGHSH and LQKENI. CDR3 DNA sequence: TGTGCCAGCTCACCACGCGGCGGGAAGGACCCTGAAGCTTTCTTT. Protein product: CASSPRGGKDPEAFF.

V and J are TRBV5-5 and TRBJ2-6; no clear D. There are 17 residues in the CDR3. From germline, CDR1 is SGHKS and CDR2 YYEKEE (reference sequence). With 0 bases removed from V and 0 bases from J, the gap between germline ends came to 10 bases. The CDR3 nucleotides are TGTGCCAGCAGCTTGGCAGGTTCCAACTCTGGGGCCAACGTCCTGACTTTC. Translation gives CASSLAGSNSGANVLTF.

The CDR3 loop reads CASSLVVGGELFF. CDR3 sequence (DNA): TGCGCCAGCAGCTTGGTTGTGGGCGGGGAGCTGTTTTTT. This rearrangement joins TRBV5-1 to TRBJ2-2; D ambiguous. Trimming took 0 bases from V and 7 from J, leaving 7 bases between them. The CDR3 consists of 13 residues. CDR1 is SGHRS, CDR2 YFSETQ, per germline.

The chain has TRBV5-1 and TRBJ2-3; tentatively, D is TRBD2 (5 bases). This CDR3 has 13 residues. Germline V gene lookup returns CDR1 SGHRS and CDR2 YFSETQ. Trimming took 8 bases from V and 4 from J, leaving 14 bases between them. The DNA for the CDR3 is TGCGCCAGACTGACGATCGGGGCAGATACGCAGTATTTT. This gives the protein CARLTIGADTQYF.

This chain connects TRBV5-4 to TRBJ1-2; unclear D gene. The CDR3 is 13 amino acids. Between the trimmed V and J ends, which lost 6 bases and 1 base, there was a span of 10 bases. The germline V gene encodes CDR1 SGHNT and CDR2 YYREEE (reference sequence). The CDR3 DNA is TGTGCCAGCACCCTGCCGGATAACTATGGCTACACCTTC. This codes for CASTLPDNYGYTF.